This entry describes one T cell receptor (beta chain). Its antigen specificity is not known. No base-level quality is on record; no much larger clone is a single base apart. The entry originates in a study of blood T cell repertoires in COVID-19 (dated by TCRdb to 2020 to 2022). Concerning the study at large: Samples covering the acute and convalescent phases of COVID-19 were provided by collaborators in the United States, Italy and Spain. A de-identified subject ID, COVID-19 status, age in years and sex were almost always included in the sample metadata. Where HLA class I and class II types were available, the types were taken from metadata supplied by the sample provider, not from assay-based typing. The samples were drawn from two sources: the first 160 participants of the ongoing ImmuneRACE study, and 1,254 subjects contributed by 6 global collaborators. The repertoires were made available in a free public database intended to serve as a resource for research on the immune response to SARS-CoV-2. Subjects who had been exposed to COVID-19, were actively infected with it, or had recovered from it provided the deeply sampled blood TCRbeta repertoires that made up the dataset. The prospective study material was composed of cDNA or gDNA derived from T cells, B-cell-depleted T cells, or PBMCs. General study outcomes and caveats: Clinical and demographic metadata were provided uncurated, with the amount varying by source and participant.

Taken from the germline V gene (reference sequence), the CDR1 and CDR2 loops are GTSNPN and SVGIG. V has 0 bases trimmed and J has 6 bases trimmed; junction bases matching no gene number 7. The CDR3 holds 14 amino acids from the cysteine to the phenylalanine. Just CDR3 DNA is preserved here, 42 bases in frame from base 1. The immunoSEQ Assay, a bias-controlled multiplex PCR, was used to amplify TCRbeta CDR3 regions from genomic DNA. Regarding the original processing steps: The number of nucleated cells in each sample was estimated by amplification of reference gene primers within the assay. Sequence reads were collapsed and filtered to measure the absolute abundance of every unique TCRbeta CDR3 rearrangement. Productive Simpson clonality was computed per sample as the square root of Simpson's diversity index over productive rearrangements. TCRdb obtained this table from immuneACCESS and retained in-frame rearrangements with V and J assigned. These tables miss some clones; where compared with another copy, unresolved V genes account for less than half of the shortfall, and the remainder is unexplained. D and trimming come from the DNA, and the V and J calls and clone size come from that table. This sample is represented by almost 500,000 clones; approximately 86% of them were singletons. The ten top clones hold 6.5% to 9.5% of the sample.

In the prospective study, participants were roughly 18 to 95 years old, resided in about two dozen geographic areas of the United States, and were enrolled through a virtual design. To assign participants to cohorts, the prospective study relied on clinical history that participants themselves reported in a screening survey and a study questionnaire. Recovered participants in ImmuneRACE Cohort 3 were defined by two consecutive negative NP/OP PCR tests, clearance by a healthcare professional, or resolution of symptoms. Mobile phlebotomists in the prospective study collected whole blood, serum and a nasopharyngeal or oropharyngeal swab from every participant. Participants in the prospective study had the option to provide additional blood draws and questionnaires over a roughly two-month period. Before DNA extraction, blood samples from the prospective study were shipped at room temperature or frozen.

The source is a woman aged 55-69 years who had recovered from COVID-19. This chain joins TRBV30 to TRBJ1-1, with TRBD1 identical over 7 junction bases. Source material: PBMCs or T cells enriched from blood (not recorded which). The CDR3 region: CAWSVGRGYAEAFF. The nucleotide sequence is given as TGTGCCTGGAGTGTTGGCAGGGGGTACGCTGAAGCTTTCTTT.